The rows below give T cell receptor beta chains drawn from one sample of a study of T cell repertoires in cytomegalovirus infection. One entry per CDR3 protein results from TCRdb running MiXCR on the reads. Here the sample spans around 190,000 distinct CDR3 sequences, approximately 14% being singletons. Sequencing was carried out using PBMCs. These receptors were obtained from a human donor in good health (CMV status not recorded). Some clones in this sample may be carry-over from other donors' samples. Both conserved end residues are part of each CDR3. The D gene is left open where the match is weak. Expanded clones are given a class, and other clones once, few, many or no size at all.

J gene,V gene,clone size,D gene,CDR3 protein,CDR3 DNA
TRBJ1-2,TRBV28,NA,NA,CASSFLSRQTYGYTF,TGTGCCAGCAGTTTCCTTTCCCGACAGACCTATGGCTACACCTTC
TRBJ1-1,TRBV11-2,NA,NA,CASSRLGRGEAFF,TGTGCCAGCAGCAGACTGGGGCGAGGTGAAGCTTTCTTT
TRBJ2-1,TRBV5-1,NA,NA,CASSTGQSDYNEQFF,TGCGCCAGCAGCACCGGACAGAGTGACTACAATGAGCAGTTCTTC
TRBJ2-1,TRBV6-2/TRBV6-3,NA,NA,CASSYSVISYNEQFF,TGTGCCAGCAGTTATTCGGTCATCTCCTACAATGAGCAGTTCTTC
TRBJ1-2,TRBV2,NA,TRBD1,CASISDRGHGYTF,TGTGCCAGCATTTCGGACAGGGGACATGGCTACACCTTC
TRBJ2-1,TRBV28,NA,NA,CASSLLGTDSYNEQFF,TGTGCCAGCAGTTTATTGGGCACCGACTCCTACAATGAGCAGTTCTTC
TRBJ2-7,TRBV14,NA,TRBD1,CASSRTGTGGYYEQYF,TGTGCCAGCAGCCGAACCGGGACAGGGGGCTATTACGAGCAGTACTTC
TRBJ1-1,TRBV7-9,few,NA,CASSLPANTEAFF,TGTGCCAGCAGCTTACCAGCTAACACTGAAGCTTTCTTT
TRBJ2-1,TRBV24-1,NA,TRBD1,CATSHQGALEQFF,TGTGCCACCAGTCACCAGGGGGCCCTTGAGCAGTTCTTC
TRBJ1-5,TRBV19,few,NA,CASSILFNSNQPQHF,TGTGCCAGTAGTATCCTTTTTAATAGCAATCAGCCCCAGCATTTT
TRBJ2-1,TRBV7-6,many,TRBD2,CASSPGLAGGNEQFF,TGTGCCAGCAGCCCCGGACTAGCGGGGGGTAATGAGCAGTTCTTC
TRBJ2-3,TRBV5-4,many,NA,CASSYPTDTQYF,TGTGCCAGCAGCTATCCCACAGATACGCAGTATTTT
TRBJ2-2,TRBV11-3,many,NA,CASSSGTNQNTGELFF,TGTGCCAGCAGCTCCGGGACCAACCAAAACACCGGGGAGCTGTTTTTT
TRBJ2-7,TRBV20-1,many,TRBD1,CSAGFRDRGYEQYF,TGCAGTGCTGGGTTCCGGGACAGGGGTTACGAGCAGTACTTC
TRBJ2-1,TRBV19,NA,NA,CASSGEASPYNEQFF,TGTGCCAGTAGCGGCGAAGCTTCGCCCTACAATGAGCAGTTCTTC
TRBJ2-5,TRBV7-2,many,NA,CASSLRVAETQYF,TGTGCCAGCAGCCTTCGGGTCGCGGAGACCCAGTACTTC
TRBJ2-1,TRBV7-3,many,NA,CASSLIEQFF,TGTGCCAGCAGCTTAATTGAGCAGTTCTTC
TRBJ2-5,TRBV28,NA,TRBD1,CASSLAGTGKETQYF,TGTGCCAGCAGTTTAGCCGGGACAGGGAAAGAGACCCAGTACTTC
TRBJ1-2,TRBV28,few,NA,CASSRHRSQPWYGYTF,TGTGCCAGCAGCCGTCACCGGTCGCAACCATGGTATGGCTACACCTTC
TRBJ2-7,TRBV5-4,many,TRBD1,CASSFRTGYEQYF,TGTGCCAGCAGCTTTCGGACAGGATACGAGCAGTACTTC
TRBJ1-1,TRBV29-1,few,NA,CSAVGWGTLEAFF,TGCAGCGCCGTCGGTTGGGGGACCCTTGAAGCTTTCTTT
TRBJ2-1,TRBV15,NA,NA,CATSRARDSNEQFF,TGTGCCACCAGCAGAGCCCGGGACTCCAATGAGCAGTTCTTC